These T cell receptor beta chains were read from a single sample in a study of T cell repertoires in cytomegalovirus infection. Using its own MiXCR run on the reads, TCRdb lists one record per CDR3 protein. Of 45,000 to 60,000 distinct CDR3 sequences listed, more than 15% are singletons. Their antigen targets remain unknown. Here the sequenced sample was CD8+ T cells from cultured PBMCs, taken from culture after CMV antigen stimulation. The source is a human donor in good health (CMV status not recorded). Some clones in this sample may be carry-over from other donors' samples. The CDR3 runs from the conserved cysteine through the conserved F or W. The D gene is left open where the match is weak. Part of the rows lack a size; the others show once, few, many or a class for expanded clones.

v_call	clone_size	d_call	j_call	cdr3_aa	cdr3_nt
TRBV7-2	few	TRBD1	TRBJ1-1	CASSLGVGGGTEAFF	TGTGCCAGCAGCTTAGGGGTAGGGGGCGGCACTGAAGCTTTCTTT
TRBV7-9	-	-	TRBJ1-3	CASSQTTGTDTIYF	TGTGCCAGCAGCCAAACCACAGGGACCGACACCATATATTTT
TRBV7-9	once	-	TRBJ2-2	CASSSKGGGELFF	TGTGCCAGCAGCTCCAAGGGAGGCGGGGAGCTGTTTTTT
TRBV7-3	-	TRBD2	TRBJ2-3	CASSSTSANPSDTQYF	TGTGCCAGCAGCTCAACTAGCGCCAATCCCTCAGATACGCAGTATTTT
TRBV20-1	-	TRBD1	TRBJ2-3	CSARRQGVDTQYF	TGCAGTGCTAGAAGACAGGGGGTAGATACGCAGTATTTT
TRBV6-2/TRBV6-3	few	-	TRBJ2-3	CASSYNLAMDTQYF	TGTGCCAGCAGTTACAATCTAGCCATGGATACGCAGTATTTT
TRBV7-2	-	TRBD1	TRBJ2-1	CASSFEGMTGGYVSSEQFF	TGTGCCAGCAGCTTTGAAGGGATGACAGGGGGCTATGTGAGTTCTGAGCAGTTCTTC
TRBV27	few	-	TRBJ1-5	CASSYGGASGNQPQHF	TGTGCCAGCAGTTACGGGGGTGCTTCGGGCAATCAGCCCCAGCATTTT
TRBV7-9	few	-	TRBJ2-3	CASSYGGQSSTDTQYF	TGTGCCAGCAGCTACGGGGGACAGTCTAGCACAGATACGCAGTATTTT
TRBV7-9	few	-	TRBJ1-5	CASRRGDDSNQPQHF	TGTGCCAGCAGACGAGGGGATGATAGCAATCAGCCCCAGCATTTT
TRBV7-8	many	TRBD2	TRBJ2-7	CASSLAFAGDDEQYF	TGTGCCAGCAGCTTAGCATTTGCGGGAGATGACGAGCAGTACTTC
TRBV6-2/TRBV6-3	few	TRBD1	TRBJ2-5	CASSGGTGAETQYF	TGTGCCAGCAGTGGGGGGACAGGAGCGGAGACCCAGTACTTC
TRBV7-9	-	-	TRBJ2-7	CASSGGVQDVYEQYF	TGTGCCAGCAGCGGAGGGGTCCAGGATGTCTACGAGCAGTACTTC
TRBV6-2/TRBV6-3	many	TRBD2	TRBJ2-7	CASFGGSYEQYF	TGTGCCAGCTTCGGGGGGTCCTACGAGCAGTACTTC
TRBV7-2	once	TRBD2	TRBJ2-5	CASSELAGGKETQYF	TGTGCCAGCAGTGAGCTAGCGGGAGGGAAAGAGACCCAGTACTTC
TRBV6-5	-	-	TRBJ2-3	CASSYSGTPYATDTQYF	TGTGCCAGCAGTTACTCCGGGACACCGTACGCCACAGATACGCAGTATTTT
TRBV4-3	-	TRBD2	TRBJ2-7	CASSQGVAGVHDEQYF	TGCGCCAGCAGCCAAGGGGTAGCGGGAGTACACGACGAGCAGTACTTC
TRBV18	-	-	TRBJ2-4	CASSPAGAKNIQYF	TGTGCCAGCTCACCGGCAGGGGCCAAAAACATTCAGTACTTC
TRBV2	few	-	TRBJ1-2	CASPDRQTFGYTF	TGTGCCAGTCCGGACAGACAGACATTTGGCTACACCTTC
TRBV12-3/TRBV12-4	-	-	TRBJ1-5	CASSLGGINGGNQPQHF	TGTGCCAGCAGTTTAGGGGGAATCAATGGGGGCAATCAGCCCCAGCATTTT
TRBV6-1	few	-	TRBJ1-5	CASRRDIGENQPQHF	TGTGCCAGCCGCCGGGACATCGGGGAAAATCAGCCCCAGCATTTT
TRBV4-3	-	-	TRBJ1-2	CASSPRPRDGNYGYTF	TGCGCCAGCAGCCCCCGCCCCAGGGACGGGAACTATGGCTACACCTTC
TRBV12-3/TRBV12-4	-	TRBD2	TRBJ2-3	CASSLGGISTDTQYF	TGTGCCAGCAGTTTGGGGGGGATTAGCACAGATACGCAGTATTTT
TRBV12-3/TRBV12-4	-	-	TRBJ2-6	CASRGISGANVLTF	TGTGCCAGCAGAGGGATCTCTGGGGCCAACGTCCTGACTTTC
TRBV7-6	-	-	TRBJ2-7	CASSLASNYEQYF	TGTGCCAGCAGCTTAGCCAGTAACTACGAGCAGTACTTC
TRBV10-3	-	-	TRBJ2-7	CVISEDREDKGYEQYF	TGTGTCATCAGTGAAGACAGGGAGGACAAGGGCTACGAGCAGTACTTC
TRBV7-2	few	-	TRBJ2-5	CASSPELTRPQYF	TGTGCCAGCAGCCCCGAACTCACAAGGCCCCAGTACTTC
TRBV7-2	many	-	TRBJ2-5	CASSLATAVQETQYF	TGTGCCAGCAGCTTAGCCACAGCGGTCCAAGAGACCCAGTACTTC
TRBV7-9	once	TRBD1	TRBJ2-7	CASSSTSTGEEQYF	TGTGCCAGCAGCTCGACCTCGACAGGGGAAGAGCAGTACTTC
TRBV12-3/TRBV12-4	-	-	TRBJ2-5	CASSLLSQETQYF	TGTGCCAGCAGTCTCCTCAGTCAAGAGACCCAGTACTTC
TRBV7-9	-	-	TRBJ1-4	CASSSTSAVDEKLFF	TGTGCCAGCAGCTCAACGTCAGCCGTAGATGAAAAACTGTTTTTT
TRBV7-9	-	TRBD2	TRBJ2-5	CASSPWTSGSTQTQYF	TGTGCCAGCAGCCCTTGGACTAGCGGGAGTACGCAGACCCAGTACTTC
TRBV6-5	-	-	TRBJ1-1	CASSYSLNTEAFF	TGTGCCAGCAGTTACTCCTTGAACACTGAAGCTTTCTTT
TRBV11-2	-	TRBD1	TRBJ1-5	CASSFHHSNRDRGQPQHF	TGTGCCAGCAGCTTCCACCACTCGAACCGGGACAGGGGGCAGCCCCAGCATTTT
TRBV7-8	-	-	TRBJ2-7	CASSSPFIQPYEQYF	TGTGCCAGCAGCTCACCCTTCATCCAGCCCTACGAGCAGTACTTC
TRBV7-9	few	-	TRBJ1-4	CASSSTRAASGEKLFF	TGTGCCAGCAGCTCAACCCGGGCGGCCAGCGGGGAAAAACTGTTTTTT
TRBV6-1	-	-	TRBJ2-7	CASSEGVVVGYEQYF	TGTGCCAGCAGTGAAGGGGTGGTGGTAGGGTACGAGCAGTACTTC
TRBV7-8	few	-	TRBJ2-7	CASSLVGREQYF	TGTGCCAGCAGCTTAGTAGGACGGGAGCAGTACTTC
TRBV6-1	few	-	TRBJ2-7	CATQEQVPYEQYF	TGTGCCACCCAGGAACAAGTCCCCTACGAGCAGTACTTC
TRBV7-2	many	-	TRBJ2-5	CASSQDRRETQYF	TGTGCCAGCAGCCAGGACAGAAGAGAGACCCAGTACTTC
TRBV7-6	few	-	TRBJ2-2	CASSWESPQNTGELFF	TGTGCCAGCAGCTGGGAATCTCCCCAGAACACCGGGGAGCTGTTTTTT
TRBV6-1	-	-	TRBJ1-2	CASNNEAQWNYGYTF	TGTGCCAGCAATAACGAGGCCCAATGGAACTATGGCTACACCTTC
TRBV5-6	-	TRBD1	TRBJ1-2	CASSYRGQGYGYTF	TGTGCCAGCAGCTATAGGGGACAGGGCTATGGCTACACCTTC
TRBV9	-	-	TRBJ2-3	CASSPRGRGTDTQYF	TGTGCCAGCAGCCCGCGTGGGCGCGGCACAGATACGCAGTATTTT
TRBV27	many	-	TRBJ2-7	CASSLSRPPPYEQYF	TGTGCCAGCAGTTTATCGCGGCCGCCGCCTTACGAGCAGTACTTC
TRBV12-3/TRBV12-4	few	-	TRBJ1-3	CAAGVSGNTIYF	TGTGCCGCGGGGGTTTCTGGAAACACCATATATTTT
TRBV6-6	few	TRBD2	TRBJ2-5	CASSYSSLAETPPRKETQYF	TGTGCCAGCAGTTACTCGTCACTAGCGGAAACTCCCCCCAGAAAAGAGACCCAGTACTTC
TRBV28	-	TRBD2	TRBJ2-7	CASSLLLAGLIYEQYF	TGTGCCAGCAGTTTATTACTAGCGGGATTGATCTACGAGCAGTACTTC
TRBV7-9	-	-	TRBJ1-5	CASSLVAGGNQPQHF	TGTGCCAGCAGCTTAGTAGCGGGAGGCAATCAGCCCCAGCATTTT
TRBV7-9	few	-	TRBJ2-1	CASSPFGGSYNEQFF	TGTGCCAGCAGCCCATTTGGGGGCTCCTACAATGAGCAGTTCTTC
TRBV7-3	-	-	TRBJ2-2	CASRDRRIDTGELFF	TGTGCCAGCAGAGACCGACGAATAGACACCGGGGAGCTGTTTTTT
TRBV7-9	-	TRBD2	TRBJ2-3	CASSWGLAGDADTQYF	TGTGCCAGCAGTTGGGGACTAGCGGGAGATGCCGATACGCAGTATTTT
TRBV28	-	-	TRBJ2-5	CASSLLQGETQYF	TGTGCCAGCAGTTTATTACAGGGTGAGACCCAGTACTTC
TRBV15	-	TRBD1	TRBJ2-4	CATSKSGTGSKNIQYF	TGTGCCACCAGCAAATCCGGGACAGGGTCCAAAAACATTCAGTACTTC
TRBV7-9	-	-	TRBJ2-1	CASSSEGYNEQFF	TGTGCCAGCAGCTCGGAGGGGTACAATGAGCAGTTCTTC
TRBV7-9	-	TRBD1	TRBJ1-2	CASMGQGEYGYTF	TGTGCCAGCATGGGACAGGGGGAATATGGCTACACCTTC
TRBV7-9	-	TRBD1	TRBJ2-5	CASSPYRGQVETQYF	TGTGCCAGCAGCCCCTACAGGGGGCAGGTAGAGACCCAGTACTTC
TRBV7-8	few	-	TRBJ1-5	CASSGGGVGGQPQHF	TGTGCCAGCAGCGGAGGGGGGGTGGGAGGACAGCCCCAGCATTTT
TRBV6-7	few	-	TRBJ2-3	CASIGRDASESDTQYF	TGTGCCAGCATCGGTCGGGACGCGAGTGAGAGTGATACGCAGTATTTT